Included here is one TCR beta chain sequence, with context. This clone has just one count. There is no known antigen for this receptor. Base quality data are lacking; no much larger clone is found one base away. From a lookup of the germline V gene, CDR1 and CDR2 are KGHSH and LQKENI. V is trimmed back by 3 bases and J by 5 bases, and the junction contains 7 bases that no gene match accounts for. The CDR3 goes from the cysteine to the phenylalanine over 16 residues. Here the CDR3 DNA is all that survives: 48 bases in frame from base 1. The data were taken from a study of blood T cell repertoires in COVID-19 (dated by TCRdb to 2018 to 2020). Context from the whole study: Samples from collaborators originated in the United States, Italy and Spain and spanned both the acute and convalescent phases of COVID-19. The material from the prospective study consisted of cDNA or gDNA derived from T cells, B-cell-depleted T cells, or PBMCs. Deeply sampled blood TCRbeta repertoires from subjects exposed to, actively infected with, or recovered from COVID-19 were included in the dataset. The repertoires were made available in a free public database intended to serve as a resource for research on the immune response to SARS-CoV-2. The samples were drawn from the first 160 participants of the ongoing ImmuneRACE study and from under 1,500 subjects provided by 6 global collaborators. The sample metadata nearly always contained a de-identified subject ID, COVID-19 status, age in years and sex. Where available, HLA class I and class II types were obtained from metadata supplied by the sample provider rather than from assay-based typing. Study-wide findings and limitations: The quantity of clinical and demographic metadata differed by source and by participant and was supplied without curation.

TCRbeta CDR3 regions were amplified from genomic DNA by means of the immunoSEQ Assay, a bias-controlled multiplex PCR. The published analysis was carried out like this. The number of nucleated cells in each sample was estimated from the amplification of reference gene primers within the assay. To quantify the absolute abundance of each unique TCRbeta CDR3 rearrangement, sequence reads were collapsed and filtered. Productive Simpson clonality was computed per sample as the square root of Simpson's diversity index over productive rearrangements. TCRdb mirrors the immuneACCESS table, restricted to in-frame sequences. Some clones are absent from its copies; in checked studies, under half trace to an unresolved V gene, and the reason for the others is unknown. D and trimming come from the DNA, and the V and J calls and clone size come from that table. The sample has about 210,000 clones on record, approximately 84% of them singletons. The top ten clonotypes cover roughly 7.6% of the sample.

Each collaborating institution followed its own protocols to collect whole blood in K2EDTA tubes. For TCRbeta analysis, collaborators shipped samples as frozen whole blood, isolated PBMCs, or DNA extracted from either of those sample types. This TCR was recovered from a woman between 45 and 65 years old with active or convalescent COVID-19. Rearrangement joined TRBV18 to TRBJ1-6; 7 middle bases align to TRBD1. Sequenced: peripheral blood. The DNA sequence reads TGTGCCAGCTCACCTTCCCAGGGACAGAATAATTCACCCCTCCACTTT. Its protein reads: CASSPSQGQNNSPLHF. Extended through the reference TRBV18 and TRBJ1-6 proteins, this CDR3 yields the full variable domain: NAGVMQNPRHLVRRRGQEARLRCSPMKGHSHVYWYRQLPEEGLKFMVYLQKENIIDESGMPKERFSAEFPKEGPSILRIQQVVRGDSAAYFCASSPSQGQNNSPLHFGNGTRLTVT.